The present T cell receptor beta chain was sequenced within a study of cytomegalovirus exposure and HLA in healthy donors. Regarding the study as a whole: Apart from CMV serostatus, no immune exposure information was available. Later analysis found that TCR beta chains associated with HLA were more clonally expanded than other, equally common chains. Under in vitro conditions, a few CMV-associated chains were confirmed as specific for CMV antigens. The study flagged roughly 150 TCR beta chains as cytomegalovirus-associated.

CDR1 and CDR2 from the germline V gene are KGHSH and LQKENI. Trimming shortened V by 6 bases and J by 0 bases, and 8 bases separated the two germline ends. The CDR3 totals 13 residues. As concerns this clone: The antigen is not known.

60 Vbeta and 13 Jbeta primers were used in PCR. Sequencing used immunoSEQ multiplex PCR; TCRdb keeps in-frame clones, though not all of them. The sample lists 50,000 to 70,000 clones; approximately 80% were seen once. The origin of this receptor is a girl between 5 and 17 years old in good health and CMV-seropositive. The V gene is TRBV18, the J gene TRBJ1-1; possible D gene TRBD1, 6 bases. The sample was PBMCs. The CDR3 DNA reads TGTGCCAGCTCCTCAGGGGTGAACACTGAAGCTTTCTTT. The encoded protein is CASSSGVNTEAFF.